This TCR beta chain was recovered during a study of T-cell reconstitution after alpha-beta-depleted transplantation in children. Study-wide results and limits: Most T-cell counts and diversity one year after the transplant came from T cells that were newly produced. Some patients' high day-60 TCRbeta diversity was attributed to recipient cells surviving conditioning.

The CDR3 is made up of 15 amino acids. Germline CDR1 ENHRY, CDR2 SYGVKD. V lost 4 bases, J lost 0 bases, and 12 bases lay in between. Construction of the TCRbeta library involved unique molecular identifiers. A single record per CDR3 protein comes from TCRdb applying MiXCR to the PCR reads. The sample holds about 400,000 distinct CDR3 sequences, under 20% seen once. As concerns this clonotype: Its target is unknown.

The chain couples TRBV10-3 to TRBJ1-1; possibly TRBD1 for D (6 bases). Sequences were derived from PBMCs, mostly from graft donor cells, sampled 360 days after TCRalphabeta/CD19-depleted stem cell transplant. The receptor comes from a boy younger than two who had a stem cell transplant for Wiskott-Aldrich syndrome, so the T cells may come from the graft donor. The CDR3 bases are TGTGCCATCAGTGGGACAGTTATCATGAACACTGAAGCTTTCTTT. Protein: CAISGTVIMNTEAFF.